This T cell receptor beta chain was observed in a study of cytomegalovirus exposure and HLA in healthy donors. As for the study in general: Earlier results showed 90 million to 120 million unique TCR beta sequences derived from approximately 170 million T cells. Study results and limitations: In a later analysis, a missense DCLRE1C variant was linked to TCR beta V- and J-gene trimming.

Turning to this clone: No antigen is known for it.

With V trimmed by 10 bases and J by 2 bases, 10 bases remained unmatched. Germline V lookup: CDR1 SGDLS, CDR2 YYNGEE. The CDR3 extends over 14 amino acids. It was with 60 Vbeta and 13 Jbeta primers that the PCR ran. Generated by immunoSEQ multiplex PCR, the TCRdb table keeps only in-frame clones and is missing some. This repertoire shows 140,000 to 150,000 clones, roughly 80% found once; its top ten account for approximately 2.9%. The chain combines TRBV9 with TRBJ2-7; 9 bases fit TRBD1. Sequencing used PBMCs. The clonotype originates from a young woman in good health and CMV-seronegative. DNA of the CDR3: TGTGCCGGACGGACAGGGGTCAGCCCCTACGAGCAGTACTTC. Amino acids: CAGRTGVSPYEQYF.